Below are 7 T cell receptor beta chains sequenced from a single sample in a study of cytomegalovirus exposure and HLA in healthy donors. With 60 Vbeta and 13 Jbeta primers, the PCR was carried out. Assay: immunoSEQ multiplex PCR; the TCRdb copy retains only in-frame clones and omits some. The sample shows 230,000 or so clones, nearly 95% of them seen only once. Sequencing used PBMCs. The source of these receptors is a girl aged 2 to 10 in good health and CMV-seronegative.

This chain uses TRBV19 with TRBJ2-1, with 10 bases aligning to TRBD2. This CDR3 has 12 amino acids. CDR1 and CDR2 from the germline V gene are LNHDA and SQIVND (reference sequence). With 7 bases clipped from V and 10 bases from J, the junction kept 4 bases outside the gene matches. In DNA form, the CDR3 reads TGTGCCAGTACCCCAGCGGGAGGGGAGCAGTTCTTC. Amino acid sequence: CASTPAGGEQFF.

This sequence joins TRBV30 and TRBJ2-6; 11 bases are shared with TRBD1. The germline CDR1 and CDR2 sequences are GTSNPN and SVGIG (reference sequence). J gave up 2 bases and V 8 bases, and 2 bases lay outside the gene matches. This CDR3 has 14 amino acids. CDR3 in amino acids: CARTGGTGANVLTF. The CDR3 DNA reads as TGTGCCAGGACAGGGGGCACTGGGGCCAACGTCCTGACTTTC. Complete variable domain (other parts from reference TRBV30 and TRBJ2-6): SQTIHQWPATLVQPVGSPLSLECTVEGTSNPNLYWYRQAAGRGLQLLFYSVGIGQISSEVPQNLSASRPQDRQFILSSKKLLLSDSGFYLCARTGGTGANVLTFGAGSRLTVL.

The CDR3: CASSIEPGGSYEQYF. The CDR3 DNA follows: TGTGCCAGTAGTATAGAGCCAGGGGGATCCTACGAGCAGTACTTC. The chain carries TRBV19 and TRBJ2-7; 7 nucleotides align to TRBD1. J gave up 1 base and V 0 bases, and 3 bases lay outside the gene matches. The CDR3 is made up of 15 amino acids. The germline CDR1 and CDR2 sequences are LNHDA and SQIVND (reference sequence). Full variable domain (remainder filled in from reference TRBV19 and TRBJ2-7): DGGITQSPKYLFRKEGQNVTLSCEQNLNHDAMYWYRQDPGQGLRLIYYSQIVNDFQKGDIAEGYSVSREKKESFPLTVTSAQKNPTAFYLCASSIEPGGSYEQYFGPGTRLTVT.

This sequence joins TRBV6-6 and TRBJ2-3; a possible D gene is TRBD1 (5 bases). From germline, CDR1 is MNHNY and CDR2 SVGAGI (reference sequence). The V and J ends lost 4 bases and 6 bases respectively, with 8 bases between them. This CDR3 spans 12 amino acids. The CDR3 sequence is CASSSGFDTQYF. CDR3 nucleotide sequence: TGTGCCAGCAGTTCAGGGTTTGATACGCAGTATTTT.

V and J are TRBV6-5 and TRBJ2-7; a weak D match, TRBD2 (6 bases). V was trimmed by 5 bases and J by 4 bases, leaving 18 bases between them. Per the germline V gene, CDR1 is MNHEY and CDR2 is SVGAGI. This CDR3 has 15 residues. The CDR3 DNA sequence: TGTGCCAGCAGTGCCGGCCGGCTAGCGCTTTACGAGCAGTACTTC. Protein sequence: CASSAGRLALYEQYF.

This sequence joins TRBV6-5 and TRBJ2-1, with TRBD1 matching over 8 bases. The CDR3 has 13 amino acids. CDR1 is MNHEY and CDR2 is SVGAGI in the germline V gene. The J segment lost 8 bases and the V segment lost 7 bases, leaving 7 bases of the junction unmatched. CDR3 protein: CASKGQGVYEQFF. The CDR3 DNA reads TGTGCCAGCAAAGGACAGGGTGTTTATGAGCAGTTCTTC.

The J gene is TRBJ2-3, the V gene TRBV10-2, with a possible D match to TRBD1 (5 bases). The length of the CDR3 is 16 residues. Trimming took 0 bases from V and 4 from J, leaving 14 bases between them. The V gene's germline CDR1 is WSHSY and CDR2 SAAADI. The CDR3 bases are TGCGCCAGCAGTGAGTCTTGGGGCCTACACGCAGATACGCAGTATTTT. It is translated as CASSESWGLHADTQYF.